A single sample gave rise to the 28 T cell receptor beta chains below, sequenced in a study of OX40 agonist ivuxolimab in advanced cancers. TCRdb keeps only in-frame clones here, not all; method: immunoSEQ multiplex PCR. The top ten hold approximately 13% of the sample, which has about 52,000 clones, 80% to 85% seen once. Sample: CD4+ or CD8+ T cells sorted from blood, taken in a trial of the OX40 agonist ivuxolimab. The source is an adult with an advanced solid tumor such as melanoma, head and neck, liver or kidney cancer.

The V and J genes are TRBV9 and TRBJ1-4, with TRBD1 identical over 9 bases. Losses at the gene ends were 0 bases for V and 7 bases for J; bases not matched to a gene: 13. CDR1 and CDR2 from the germline V gene are SGDLS and YYNGEE. The length of the CDR3 is 18 residues. The CDR3 protein is CASSVEGGPGTGTEKLFF. The CDR3 region has the DNA TGTGCCAGCAGCGTAGAAGGCGGACCCGGGACAGGGACTGAAAAACTGTTTTTT.

This chain links TRBV4-1 with TRBJ1-2, with 10 positions matching TRBD1. Germline trimming cut 3 bases from V and 7 bases from J; bases unmatched to any gene: 11. The CDR3 runs to 16 residues. Germline CDR1 and CDR2: MGHRA and YSYEKL. CDR3 nucleotides: TGCGCCAGCAGCCATGTCATCCGGGACAGGGGCGGTGGCTACACCTTC. Its translation is CASSHVIRDRGGGYTF.

This clone appeared a single time. V is TRBV29-1 and J is TRBJ2-5, with 9 bases fitting TRBD1. The CDR3 spans 17 residues. Germline loops: CDR1 SQVTM, CDR2 ANQGSEA. With V trimmed by 4 bases and J by 4 bases, 16 bases remained unmatched. This CDR3 is CSVGVFGTGSPGETQYF. Here the CDR3 DNA reads TGCAGCGTTGGGGTTTTCGGGACAGGGTCGCCGGGAGAGACCCAGTACTTC. Complete variable domain (other parts from reference TRBV29-1 and TRBJ2-5): SAVISQKPSRDICQRGTSLTIQCQVDSQVTMMFWYRQQPGQSLTLIATANQGSEATYESGFVIDKFPISRPNLTFSTLTVSNMSPEDSSIYLCSVGVFGTGSPGETQYFGPGTRLLVL.

The chain combines TRBV6-5 with TRBJ1-4; the match to TRBD1 covers 8 bases. The V gene end was trimmed by 2 bases and the J gene end by 8 bases; junction bases not matched to a gene: 7. The length of the CDR3 is 15 residues. CDR1 is MNHEY, CDR2 SVGAGI, per germline. This CDR3 reads CASSYTGQGAEKLFF. In DNA form, the CDR3 reads TGTGCCAGCAGTTACACAGGACAGGGAGCCGAAAAACTGTTTTTT.

The chain joins TRBV28 to TRBJ2-1, with TRBD2 as a possible D gene (6 bases). CDR3 size: 18 residues. In germline, CDR1 is MDHEN, CDR2 SYDVKM. Trimming took 3 bases from V and 0 from J, leaving 18 bases between them. The chain's CDR3 is CASSLRDSPSSSYNEQFF. For the CDR3, the DNA is TGTGCCAGCAGTTTGCGGGACTCCCCCTCGAGCTCCTACAATGAGCAGTTCTTC.

The chain carries TRBV30 and TRBJ1-5, with 7 bases that match TRBD1. J was trimmed by 1 base and V by 7 bases; bases with no gene match: 7. Germline loops: CDR1 GTSNPN, CDR2 SVGIG (reference sequence). The CDR3 runs 14 residues. The CDR3, as DNA: TGTGCCTTTAAACAGGGGCTGAGCAATCAGCCCCAGCATTTT. This gives the protein CAFKQGLSNQPQHF.

V is TRBV5-1 and J is TRBJ2-5, with 9 bases aligning to TRBD2. The DNA end is a closer match to TRBJ2-7, so the J assignment may be wrong. The V gene's germline CDR1 is SGHRS and CDR2 YFSETQ. The CDR3 is 15 amino acids. This CDR3 reads CASSLTAGGGYEQYF. The CDR3 nucleotides are TGCGCCAGCAGCTTGACGGCGGGAGGGGGATACGAGCAGTACTTC.

This clone was detected once. This chain connects TRBV5-1 to TRBJ2-3, with D tentatively TRBD2 (6 bases). CDR3 size: 15 residues. Trimming stripped 3 bases from V and 8 bases from J, with 19 bases between. The V gene's germline CDR1 is SGHRS and CDR2 YFSETQ. The CDR3 here is CASSSGLPPGGTQYF. Written as DNA, the CDR3 is TGCGCCAGCAGCTCCGGACTACCCCCGGGTGGTACGCAGTATTTT.

V gene TRBV11-2 combines with J gene TRBJ2-3; TRBD2 matches at 12 bases. The CDR3 is 16 amino acids. CDR1 is SGHAT, CDR2 FQNNGV, per germline. The junction had 9 bases not matched to a gene; V was cut back by 5 bases and J by 6 bases. DNA of the CDR3: TGTGCCAGCAGCACCCGACTAGCGGGGGTAGGGGATACGCAGTATTTT. This encodes CASSTRLAGVGDTQYF. Full variable domain (outside the CDR3, taken from reference TRBV11-2 and TRBJ2-3): EAGVAQSPRYKIIEKRQSVAFWCNPISGHATLYWYQQILGQGPKLLIQFQNNGVVDDSQLPKDRFSAERLKGVDSTLKIQPAKLEDSAVYLCASSTRLAGVGDTQYFGPGTRLTVL.

CDR3 sequence (DNA): TGTGCCAGCAGCCGTAGCGACGGCCAAACTAACTATGGCTACACCTTC. This sequence encodes CASSRSDGQTNYGYTF. V usage is TRBV9 and J usage is TRBJ1-2; D unresolved. CDR3 length equals 16 residues. V shed 4 bases and J shed 0 bases, with 16 bases lying between them. Germline values: CDR1 SGDLS, CDR2 YYNGEE.

The chain joins TRBV9 to TRBJ2-3; 8 bases are shared with TRBD2. Per germline, CDR1 SGDLS and CDR2 YYNGEE. CDR3 length equals 15 residues. V lost 4 bases and J lost 0; bases outside the gene matches: 4. CDR3 sequence: CASSFASGSTDTQYF. The CDR3 nucleotides read TGTGCCAGCAGCTTCGCTAGCGGGAGCACAGATACGCAGTATTTT.

V and J are TRBV2 and TRBJ2-2, with TRBD2 as a possible D gene (6 bases). Per germline, CDR1 SNHLY and CDR2 FYNNEI. V lost 3 bases and J lost 7, with 12 bases in between. The CDR3 extends over 14 amino acids. The chain's CDR3 is CASSETRGGGELFF. In nucleotides, the CDR3 is TGTGCCAGCAGTGAGACGCGGGGTGGCGGGGAGCTGTTTTTT.

V is TRBV2 and J is TRBJ2-7, with D unresolved. Trimming cost V 6 bases and J 8 bases, with 17 bases left between them. The CDR3 runs to 13 residues. Germline CDR1 reads SNHLY; CDR2 reads FYNNEI. CDR3 amino acids: CASRSDTTTQQYV. The CDR3 DNA reads as TGTGCCAGCAGGTCAGACACCACTACGCAGCAGTACGTC.

As regards this clone: The junction differs from germline at one of its ends, possibly a read error. The chain uses TRBV7-9 and TRBJ1-1, with D unresolved. The CDR3 spans 15 residues. Germline V gene data show CDR1 as SEHNR and CDR2 as FQNEAQ (reference sequence). The CDR3 DNA sequence: TGTGCCAGCAGCTTCAGCGACATCTCGAACGCTGAAGCTTTCTTT. Protein sequence: CASSFSDISNAEAFF. Combining the CDR3 with reference TRBV7-9 and TRBJ1-1 gives the whole variable domain DTGVSQNPRHKITKRGQNVTFRCDPISEHNRLYWYRQTLGQGPEFLTYFQNEAQLEKSRLLSDRFSAERPKGSFSTLEIQRTEQGDSAMYLCASSFSDISNAEAFFGQGTRLTVV.

This chain connects TRBV6-5 to TRBJ2-1, with TRBD1 identical over 7 bases. The CDR3 length is 13 residues. CDR1 MNHEY and CDR2 SVGAGI come from the germline V gene. V lost 8 bases, J lost 7 bases, and 8 bases stayed unmatched. CDR3 sequence: CASGRDRENEQFF. The DNA for the CDR3 is TGTGCCAGCGGACGAGACAGGGAGAATGAGCAGTTCTTC.

The chain combines TRBV6-1 with TRBJ2-7; the D gene is possibly TRBD2 (5 bases). The V end lost 1 base, the J end lost 4 bases, and 8 bases lay between the germline ends. The CDR3 runs 13 residues. Germline CDR1 is MNHNS and CDR2 is SASEGT. The CDR3 here is CASSEVRGYEQYV. Written as DNA, the CDR3 is TGTGCCAGCAGTGAAGTTCGGGGATACGAGCAGTACGTC.

The chain employs TRBV29-1 and TRBJ2-3; D is uncertain. Germline V CDR1 and CDR2: SQVTM, ANQGSEA. The CDR3 has 13 amino acids. Trimming cost V 5 bases and J 1 base, with 10 bases left between them. The CDR3 reads CSVFADGTDTQYF. For the CDR3, the DNA is TGCAGCGTTTTCGCGGATGGCACAGATACGCAGTATTTT.

In this sample, this clone turned up once. The chain has TRBV6-1 and TRBJ2-1; D uncertain. The CDR3 covers 13 residues. Trimming stripped 4 bases from V and 8 bases from J, with 12 bases between. The V gene's germline CDR1 is MNHNS and CDR2 SASEGT. CDR3 loop: CASSANEWYEQFF. In DNA, the CDR3 is TGTGCCAGCAGTGCTAACGAGTGGTATGAGCAGTTCTTC.

This chain joins TRBV6-1 and TRBJ1-2, with D unresolved. Trimming stripped 6 bases from V and 2 bases from J, with 10 bases between. The CDR3 runs to 13 residues. Germline values: CDR1 MNHNS, CDR2 SASEGT. CDR3 amino acids: CASRENGNYGYTF. The CDR3, as DNA: TGTGCCAGCAGGGAAAATGGGAACTATGGCTACACCTTC.

This chain uses TRBV6-1 with TRBJ2-2, with TRBD1 identical over 8 bases. The CDR3 consists of 14 residues. J gave up 5 bases and V 2 bases, and 1 base lay outside the gene matches. Germline V lookup: CDR1 MNHNS, CDR2 SASEGT. CDR3 bases: TGTGCCAGCAGTGAACAGGGGGCAACCGGGGAGCTGTTTTTT. It specifies CASSEQGATGELFF.

The chain is built from TRBV6-5 and TRBJ2-7, with D perhaps being TRBD1 or TRBD2 (5 bases each). CDR3 length: 15 amino acids. The germline V gene has CDR1 MNHEY and CDR2 SVGAGI. Deletions cut 2 bases from V and 5 bases from J, with 16 bases between. CDR3 coding DNA: TGTGCCAGCAGTTACCAAGGGACGCAGAAGAACGAGCAGTACTTC. It translates to CASSYQGTQKNEQYF.

This clone was recorded only once. The rearrangement joins TRBV28 to TRBJ1-5; no clear D. This CDR3 has 12 amino acids. CDR1 is MDHEN, CDR2 SYDVKM, per germline. V lost 5 bases, J lost 11 bases, and 13 bases lay in between. The CDR3 DNA is TGTGCCAGCAGTCCCTCGGCGAAGGCCCAGCATTTT. It encodes CASSPSAKAQHF. Full variable domain (rest looked up from reference TRBV28 and TRBJ1-5): DVKVTQSSRYLVKRTGEKVFLECVQDMDHENMFWYRQDPGLGLRLIYFSYDVKMKEKGDIPEGYSVSREKKERFSLILESASTNQTSMYLCASSPSAKAQHFGDGTRLSIL.

This sequence joins TRBV4-3 and TRBJ2-7, with D perhaps matching TRBD1 (6 bases). Germline CDR1 is LGHNA and CDR2 is YSLEER. The V gene lost 5 bases and the J gene lost 2 bases, with 16 bases spanning the gap. This CDR3 is 15 amino acids long. In nucleotides, the CDR3 is TGCGCCAGCAGCGATTCTCTGACAGGCACCTACGAGCAGTACTTC. This sequence encodes CASSDSLTGTYEQYF.

This chain uses TRBV2 with TRBJ1-4; 11 bases match TRBD1. The germline V gene encodes CDR1 SNHLY and CDR2 FYNNEI. This CDR3 region has 14 residues. The V and J ends lost 7 bases and 8 bases, in that order; junction bases with no gene match: 6. CDR3 sequence reads: CASKRGQGGEKLFF. In nucleotides, the CDR3 is TGTGCCAGCAAAAGGGGACAGGGGGGAGAAAAACTGTTTTTT. The variable domain in full, with the rest retrieved from reference TRBV2 and TRBJ1-4, is EPEVTQTPSHQVTQMGQEVILRCVPISNHLYFYWYRQILGQKVEFLVSFYNNEISEKSEIFDDQFSVERPDGSNFTLKIRSTKLEDSAMYFCASKRGQGGEKLFFGSGTQLSVL.

The chain couples TRBV2 to TRBJ2-2; D not certain. The length of the CDR3 is 14 residues. Germline lookup yields CDR1 SNHLY and CDR2 FYNNEI. V lost 7 bases, J lost 6 bases, and 15 bases lay in between. The DNA of the CDR3 is TGTGCCAGCACAATCCGAAACCAACCCGGGGAGCTGTTTTTT. It encodes CASTIRNQPGELFF. Variable domain in full (rest from reference TRBV2 and TRBJ2-2): EPEVTQTPSHQVTQMGQEVILRCVPISNHLYFYWYRQILGQKVEFLVSFYNNEISEKSEIFDDQFSVERPDGSNFTLKIRSTKLEDSAMYFCASTIRNQPGELFFGEGSRLTVL.

The chain couples TRBV4-1 to TRBJ2-1; 10 nucleotides agree with TRBD1. CDR1 is MGHRA, CDR2 YSYEKL, per germline. The CDR3 is made up of 15 amino acids. V shed 1 base and J 10 bases; nucleotides not matched to a gene: 7. Here the CDR3 reads CASSQVDRGGREQFF. The DNA for the CDR3 is TGCGCCAGCAGCCAAGTGGACAGGGGGGGTAGGGAGCAGTTCTTC.

The chain is built from TRBV6-1 and TRBJ2-1; no definite D call. The CDR3 length is 13 residues. V gave up 4 bases and J gave up 4 bases, with 8 bases separating them. The V gene's germline CDR1 is MNHNS and CDR2 SASEGT. This CDR3 reads CASSVTEYNEQFF. CDR3 sequence (DNA): TGTGCCAGCAGTGTAACGGAATACAATGAGCAGTTCTTC.

The table lists this clone with a count of one. The V call is TRBV18, the J call TRBJ2-5; D perhaps matches TRBD2 (6 bases). The CDR3 spans 14 residues. Trimming removed 1 base at V and 4 bases at J, with 10 bases between. The germline gives CDR1 KGHSH, CDR2 LQKENI. The CDR3: CASSPRRGGETQYF. In DNA, the CDR3 is TGTGCCAGCTCACCACGGAGGGGAGGAGAGACCCAGTACTTC.